Presented here are 17 T cell receptor beta chains from one specimen sequenced in a study of PD-1 blockade in classical Hodgkin lymphoma. All trial patients relapsed after autologous stem cell transplantation. TCRdb's copy holds only in-frame clones and misses some; the assay was immunoSEQ multiplex PCR. The data contain 89,000 or so clones, around 90% of them singletons. Specimen: peripheral blood mononuclear cells (PBMCs), collected before the second cycle of nivolumab. These receptors came from a human donor with classical Hodgkin lymphoma.

This clone was seen only a few times. The CDR3 coding sequence is TGTGCCACCAGCAGAGATCGATCGAGCAATCAGCCCCAGCATTTT. Encoded protein: CATSRDRSSNQPQHF. The chain combines TRBV15 with TRBJ1-5; D not certain. The germline CDR1 and CDR2 sequences are LNHNV and YYDKDF (reference sequence). CDR3 length: 15 residues. Trimming shortened V by 0 bases and J by 1 base, and 7 bases separated the two germline ends.

V gene TRBV5-4 combines with J gene TRBJ2-1, with D perhaps TRBD2 (5 bases). The CDR3 contains 14 residues. Trimming stripped 4 bases from V and 4 bases from J, with 12 bases between. The V gene's germline CDR1 is SGHNT and CDR2 YYREEE (reference sequence). CDR3 residues: CASSPGDGYNEQFF. The CDR3 bases are TGTGCCAGCAGCCCCGGGGATGGGTACAATGAGCAGTTCTTC. The full variable domain, rest sourced from reference TRBV5-4 and TRBJ2-1, is ETGVTQSPTHLIKTRGQQVTLRCSSQSGHNTVSWYQQALGQGPQFIFQYYREEENGRGNFPPRFSGLQFPNYSSELNVNALELDDSALYLCASSPGDGYNEQFFGPGTRLTVL.

V and J are TRBV5-1 and TRBJ2-3; D uncertain. This CDR3 comprises 15 residues. From germline, CDR1 is SGHRS and CDR2 YFSETQ. V shed 0 bases and J shed 0 bases, with 8 bases lying between them. CDR3 sequence: CASSLVGISTDTQYF. The CDR3 coding sequence is TGCGCCAGCAGCTTGGTTGGCATAAGCACAGATACGCAGTATTTT.

The gene calls are TRBV29-1 and TRBJ1-1, with no clear D. This CDR3 contains 11 residues. V gave up 1 base and J gave up 12 bases, with 12 bases separating them. Per the germline V gene, CDR1 is SQVTM and CDR2 is ANQGSEA. The CDR3 reads CSVEVTLDPFF. CDR3 sequence (DNA): TGCAGCGTTGAAGTAACCCTCGATCCTTTCTTT.

The chain carries TRBV5-1 and TRBJ2-5; no definite D call. V lost 4 bases, J lost 5 bases, and 6 bases lay in between. The CDR3 spans 11 residues. The germline gives CDR1 SGHRS, CDR2 YFSETQ. CDR3 sequence: CASSRTETQYF. The CDR3 DNA reads as TGCGCCAGCAGCCGGACGGAGACCCAGTACTTC.

The chain has TRBV9 and TRBJ2-5, with D possibly being TRBD1 (8 bases). Trimming pared 3 bases from V and 5 bases from J, leaving 17 bases between. This CDR3 comprises 15 residues. Germline CDR1 and CDR2: SGDLS and YYNGEE. Here the CDR3 DNA reads TGTGCCAGCAGCGGAAGACAGGGGCGGGGGGAGACCCAGTACTTC. It encodes CASSGRQGRGETQYF.

This rearrangement joins TRBV7-2 to TRBJ2-3; possible D gene TRBD2, 5 bases. CDR1 and CDR2 (germline): SGHTA, FQGNSA. Trimming removed 3 bases at V and 6 bases at J, with 16 bases between. This CDR3 region has 15 residues. The CDR3 DNA reads as TGTGCCAGCAGCTTTAGGTCAGCGGTCCCGGATACGCAGTATTTT. Translated, it gives CASSFRSAVPDTQYF.

The V gene is TRBV5-8, the J gene TRBJ2-1; 10 bases line up with TRBD2. Germline CDR1 and CDR2: SGHTS and YDEGEE. This CDR3 comprises 17 residues. Trimming removed 0 bases from V and 4 bases from J; junction bases left unmatched: 7. CDR3 sequence reads: CASSLGVSGRKYNEQFF. The CDR3 nucleotides read TGTGCCAGCAGCTTGGGCGTTAGCGGGAGGAAGTACAATGAGCAGTTCTTC.

The chain is built from TRBV27 and TRBJ1-1; TRBD1 is a possible D gene (6 bases). This CDR3 spans 13 amino acids. Trimming stripped 5 bases from V and 8 bases from J, with 15 bases between. CDR1 is MNHEY and CDR2 is SMNVEV in the germline V gene (reference sequence). The CDR3: CASSIRQDLEAFF. The CDR3 nucleotides read TGTGCCAGCAGTATCCGACAGGATCTCGAAGCTTTCTTT.

This chain uses TRBV6-4 with TRBJ1-1; tentatively, D is TRBD1 (6 bases). CDR3 length: 13 amino acids. Trimming took 3 bases from V and 4 from J, leaving 9 bases between them. CDR1 MRHNA and CDR2 SNTAGT come from the germline V gene. In DNA, the CDR3 is TGTGCCAGCAGTGAAGGGGGTGGCACTGAAGCTTTCTTT. It is translated as CASSEGGGTEAFF.

This chain joins TRBV28 and TRBJ2-7; TRBD2 agrees at 11 bases. The V gene's germline CDR1 is MDHEN and CDR2 SYDVKM. Unmatched junction bases numbered 13, after V lost 6 bases and J lost 3 bases. The CDR3 is 17 amino acids. The CDR3 loop is CASRTRPSGRWDYEQYF. The CDR3 DNA sequence: TGTGCCAGCAGGACCCGACCTAGCGGGAGGTGGGACTACGAGCAGTACTTC.

A word on this clone: The junction does not match germline at one end; this may be a read error. The chain joins TRBV9 to TRBJ2-1, with D possibly being TRBD1 or TRBD2 (5 bases each). This CDR3 contains 18 residues. Per germline, CDR1 SGDLS and CDR2 YYNGEE. CDR3 coding DNA: TGTGCCAGCAGCCACGCCGGGGACCGCTTCTTGGATTACACTGAGCAGTTCTTC. Translated, it gives CASSHAGDRFLDYTEQFF.

V usage is TRBV28 and J usage is TRBJ2-2; TRBD2 matches at 14 bases. This CDR3 spans 18 amino acids. Germline CDR1 and CDR2: MDHEN and SYDVKM. V was clipped by 5 bases and J by 5 bases; unmatched bases: 10. CDR3 DNA sequence: TGTGCCAGCAGTCCGGGACTAGCGGGAGAGGGTAAAACCGGGGAGCTGTTTTTT. This translates into CASSPGLAGEGKTGELFF.

The rearrangement links TRBV6-6 to TRBJ1-3, with 7 bases that match TRBD1. J lost 2 bases, V lost 6 bases, and 10 bases had no gene match. This CDR3 is built from 16 residues. CDR1 is MNHNY and CDR2 is SVGAGI in the germline V gene (reference sequence). CDR3 amino acids: CASSFRTGYPGNTIYF. CDR3 in DNA: TGTGCCAGCAGCTTCCGGACAGGATACCCTGGAAACACCATATATTTT.

In its sample, this clone was seen once. V usage is TRBV6-5 and J usage is TRBJ2-7, with TRBD1 identical over 9 bases. After removal of 6 bases from V and 4 bases from J, the junction contained 7 bases not matched to a gene. The CDR3 has 14 residues. CDR1 and CDR2 from the germline V gene are MNHEY and SVGAGI. The CDR3 loop reads CASSAAGQGYEQYF. DNA of the CDR3: TGTGCCAGCAGCGCCGCGGGACAGGGATACGAGCAGTACTTC.

V is TRBV27 and J is TRBJ2-5, with 10 bases lining up with TRBD1. The CDR3 consists of 16 residues. The germline CDR1 and CDR2 sequences are MNHEY and SMNVEV (reference sequence). Germline trimming cut 5 bases from V and 4 bases from J; bases unmatched to any gene: 10. The CDR3 DNA sequence: TGTGCCAGCAGTCCACCGACAGGGGGCGTCCCAGAGACCCAGTACTTC. This gives the protein CASSPPTGGVPETQYF.

The V call is TRBV30, the J call TRBJ1-5; D is perhaps TRBD1 (6 bases). In germline, CDR1 is GTSNPN, CDR2 SVGIG (reference sequence). The V end lost 0 bases, the J end lost 9 bases, and 15 bases lay between the germline ends. The CDR3 runs 14 residues. The CDR3 region is CAWSVGPGVRPQHF. In nucleotides, the CDR3 is TGTGCCTGGAGTGTTGGCCCAGGGGTGCGGCCCCAGCATTTT.